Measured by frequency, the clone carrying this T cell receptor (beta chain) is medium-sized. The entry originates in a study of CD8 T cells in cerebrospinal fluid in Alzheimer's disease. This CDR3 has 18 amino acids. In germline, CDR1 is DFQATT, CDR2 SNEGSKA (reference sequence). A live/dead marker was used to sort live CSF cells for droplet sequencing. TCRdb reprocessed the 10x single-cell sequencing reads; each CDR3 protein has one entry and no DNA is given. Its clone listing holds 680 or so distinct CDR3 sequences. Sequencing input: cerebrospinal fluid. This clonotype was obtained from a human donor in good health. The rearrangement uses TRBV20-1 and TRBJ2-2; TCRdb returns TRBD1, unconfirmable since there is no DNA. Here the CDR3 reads CSARTAYGTGVSTGELFF.